Listed here are 26 T cell receptor beta chains from one sample, sequenced in a study of cytomegalovirus exposure and HLA in healthy donors. Using immunoSEQ multiplex PCR, the repertoire was profiled, and TCRdb retains in-frame clones only, with some absent. Of about 130,000 clones listed, 80% to 90% are singletons. The source material was PBMCs. The receptors shown here come from a woman aged 25 to 45 in good health and CMV-seropositive.

This sequence joins TRBV27 and TRBJ1-3; no clear D. CDR1 is MNHEY, CDR2 SMNVEV, per germline (reference sequence). V gave up 10 bases and J gave up 7 bases, with 17 bases separating them. The CDR3 extends over 13 amino acids. The CDR3 loop is CATLSPEGNTIYF. In DNA, the CDR3 is TGTGCCACCCTTTCCCCAGAGGGTAACACCATATATTTT.

This chain links TRBV5-1 with TRBJ1-2; 12 bases align to TRBD1. Germline-derived CDR1 and CDR2 are SGHRS and YFSETQ. V dropped 9 bases and J dropped 0; count of bases not matched to a gene: 12. This CDR3 spans 17 amino acids. DNA of the CDR3: TGCGCCACCACGAAACCGGGACAGGGGGCGCCTAACTATGGCTACACCTTC. It specifies CATTKPGQGAPNYGYTF.

The chain is built from TRBV2 and TRBJ2-5, with D maybe TRBD2 (6 bases). CDR1 and CDR2 from the germline V gene are SNHLY and FYNNEI. Trimming took off 5 bases at V and 1 base at J, with 11 bases between the two ends. The CDR3 totals 14 residues. CDR3 amino acids: CASSLQGGQETQYF. The CDR3 DNA sequence: TGTGCCAGCAGTCTCCAGGGAGGCCAAGAGACCCAGTACTTC.

This chain joins TRBV9 and TRBJ2-3; no reliable D call. From germline, CDR1 is SGDLS and CDR2 YYNGEE. The CDR3 runs to 14 residues. V lost 1 base to trimming and J lost 3 bases, with 9 bases between them. The DNA of the CDR3 is TGTGCCAGCAGCGTAAACTCTAGGACAGATACGCAGTATTTT. Its protein is CASSVNSRTDTQYF.

The gene calls are TRBV5-1 and TRBJ2-7, with 11 bases matching TRBD2. J was trimmed by 3 bases and V by 4 bases; bases with no gene match: 9. The CDR3 covers 16 residues. CDR1 is SGHRS, CDR2 YFSETQ, per germline. DNA of the CDR3: TGCGCCAGCAGCGTCCGACTAGCGGGGTTTCTCTACGAGCAGTACTTC. Protein: CASSVRLAGFLYEQYF.

This sequence joins TRBV5-1 and TRBJ1-3; TRBD1 matches 9 bases. Unmatched junction bases numbered 6, after V lost 4 bases and J lost 4 bases. CDR3 size: 15 residues. The germline V gene encodes CDR1 SGHRS and CDR2 YFSETQ. The DNA for the CDR3 is TGCGCCAGCAGCCCCGGGACAGGGCAAGGAAACACCATATATTTT. Translation gives CASSPGTGQGNTIYF.

The rearrangement links TRBV6-1 to TRBJ2-3, with TRBD2 identical over 9 bases. CDR1 is MNHNS and CDR2 is SASEGT in the germline V gene. The V segment lost 7 bases and the J segment 8 bases; nucleotides outside the gene matches: 10. The CDR3 totals 14 residues. As DNA, the CDR3 is TGTGCCAGCACCGATAGCGGGGGTAGCAGTACGCAGTATTTT. Translating gives CASTDSGGSSTQYF.

This clone occurred once. The V call is TRBV5-1, the J call TRBJ1-1, with a weak D call TRBD1 (6 bases). Germline CDR1 is SGHRS and CDR2 is YFSETQ. CDR3 length: 15 amino acids. Trimming stripped 4 bases from V and 4 bases from J, with 17 bases between. CDR3 protein: CASSVIGGGGTEAFF. CDR3 DNA sequence: TGCGCCAGCAGCGTTATTGGGGGAGGGGGCACTGAAGCTTTCTTT. The complete variable domain, with remaining parts taken from reference TRBV5-1 and TRBJ1-1, reads KAGVTQTPRYLIKTRGQQVTLSCSPISGHRSVSWYQQTPGQGLQFLFEYFSETQRNKGNFPGRFSGRQFSNSRSEMNVSTLELGDSALYLCASSVIGGGGTEAFFGQGTRLTVV.

This sequence joins TRBV7-9 and TRBJ1-4, with 9 bases lining up with TRBD1. Germline V gives CDR1 SEHNR, CDR2 FQNEAQ (reference sequence). Unmatched junction bases numbered 9, after V lost 5 bases and J lost 8 bases. The CDR3 covers 15 residues. In DNA form, the CDR3 reads TGTGCCAGCAGCGGACCGGGACAGGGAAACGAAAAACTGTTTTTT. This gives the protein CASSGPGQGNEKLFF.

The chain carries TRBV2 and TRBJ2-1, with no clear D. The CDR3 runs to 12 residues. Trimming shortened V by 7 bases and J by 9 bases, and 13 bases separated the two germline ends. Germline CDR1 SNHLY, CDR2 FYNNEI. The CDR3 loop is CASNGLGVEQFF. In DNA form, the CDR3 reads TGTGCCAGCAACGGCCTAGGAGTTGAGCAGTTCTTC.

The gene calls are TRBV12-1 and TRBJ1-5. TRBV12-1 is assigned pseudogene status. The CDR3 covers 13 residues. CDR3 protein: CASSFSSIQPQHF. As DNA, the CDR3 is TGTGCCAGCAGCTTTAGTAGTATTCAGCCCCAGCATTTT.

Points on this clone: A junction boundary mismatches the germline segment, possibly from a read error. In DNA, the CDR3 is TGTGCCAGCAGGCCCGCCGGGGGACAGGGGGCGTGG. It encodes CASRPAGGQGAW. This sequence joins TRBV2 and TRBJ2-4, with 12 bases identical to TRBD1. Germline V lookup: CDR1 SNHLY, CDR2 FYNNEI. This CDR3 region has 12 residues.

V usage is TRBV20-1 and J usage is TRBJ2-7; tentative D call: TRBD2 (6 bases). CDR3 size: 11 residues. Trimming took off 5 bases at V and 4 bases at J, with 9 bases between the two ends. Germline lookup yields CDR1 DFQATT and CDR2 SNEGSKA (reference sequence). CDR3 loop: CSAGTSYEQYF. The CDR3 DNA follows: TGCAGTGCTGGGACTTCTTACGAGCAGTACTTC.

This rearrangement joins TRBV2 to TRBJ1-6, with 10 bases matching TRBD1. V trimming: 6 bases; J trimming: 1 base; junction bases outside the gene matches: 15. The CDR3 runs to 20 residues. Germline V gene lookup returns CDR1 SNHLY and CDR2 FYNNEI. Here the CDR3 DNA reads TGTGCCAGCAGCGAAATTGGGACAGGGGACGATGGGTCCTATAATTCACCCCTCCACTTT. It specifies CASSEIGTGDDGSYNSPLHF. The variable domain in full, completed from reference TRBV2 and TRBJ1-6, reads EPEVTQTPSHQVTQMGQEVILRCVPISNHLYFYWYRQILGQKVEFLVSFYNNEISEKSEIFDDQFSVERPDGSNFTLKIRSTKLEDSAMYFCASSEIGTGDDGSYNSPLHFGNGTRLTVT.

V is TRBV5-4 and J is TRBJ2-5; 7 nucleotides line up with TRBD1. Per the germline V gene, CDR1 is SGHNT and CDR2 is YYREEE (reference sequence). Unmatched junction bases numbered 2, after V lost 0 bases and J lost 3 bases. The CDR3 is 14 amino acids. For the CDR3, the DNA is TGTGCCAGCAGCTTGGGGACAGGAAAAGAGACCCAGTACTTC. Amino acids: CASSLGTGKETQYF.

The count of this clone is one. V gene TRBV21-1 combines with J gene TRBJ1-2; no DNA check was done on the table's D call, TRBD1. TRBV21-1 is termed a pseudogene. The CDR3 length is 14 residues. Here the CDR3 DNA reads TGTGCCAGCAGCAAAGGGACAGGGATCTATGGCTACACCTTC. This codes for CASSKGTGIYGYTF.

The V call is TRBV5-6, the J call TRBJ2-3; no clear D gene. CDR3 length equals 12 residues. From germline, CDR1 is SGHDT and CDR2 YYEEEE. V gave up 4 bases and J gave up 1 base, with 4 bases separating them. CDR3 amino acids: CASSLRTDTQYF. CDR3 sequence (DNA): TGTGCCAGCAGCCTCCGCACAGATACGCAGTATTTT.

The V call is TRBV5-4, the J call TRBJ2-7; D might be TRBD2 (6 bases). Germline V gene sequence: CDR1 SGHNT, CDR2 YYREEE (reference sequence). This CDR3 region has 12 residues. V was clipped by 4 bases and J by 4 bases, with 9 bases between them. The DNA of the CDR3 is TGTGCCAGCAGCCCCGGGGGATACGAGCAGTACTTC. As protein: CASSPGGYEQYF.

The chain has TRBV18 and TRBJ1-4, with 9 positions matching TRBD1. Trimming cost V 6 bases and J 5 bases; bases outside gene matches: 4. Germline V gene data show CDR1 as KGHSH and CDR2 as LQKENI. The CDR3 runs to 14 residues. CDR3 protein: CASSDDRGNEKLFF. The CDR3, as DNA: TGTGCCAGCTCCGATGACAGGGGGAATGAAAAACTGTTTTTT.

The chain joins TRBV6-5 to TRBJ2-7; possible D gene TRBD2, 6 bases. The CDR3 consists of 14 residues. Germline V gene sequence: CDR1 MNHEY, CDR2 SVGAGI. V lost 6 bases, J lost 4 bases, and 16 bases lay in between. The CDR3: CASSTSGTHYEQYF. The CDR3 coding sequence is TGTGCCAGCAGCACCTCCGGGACTCATTACGAGCAGTACTTC.

The chain combines TRBV10-1 with TRBJ1-2; D is undetermined. Trimming took 3 bases from V and 4 from J, leaving 12 bases between them. The germline V gene encodes CDR1 WNHNN and CDR2 SYGVQD (reference sequence). The CDR3 loop spans 14 amino acids. The CDR3 coding sequence is TGCGCCAGCAGTGATTCGGGGAAGCGCTATGGCTACACCTTC. Translated, it gives CASSDSGKRYGYTF.

The V and J genes are TRBV29-1 and TRBJ2-7, with D possibly TRBD1 on 6 matching bases. V shed 4 bases and J shed 7 bases, with 20 bases lying between them. CDR1 SQVTM and CDR2 ANQGSEA come from the germline V gene. CDR3 length: 14 amino acids. CDR3 in amino acids: CSVAWDTFLGEQYF. CDR3 sequence (DNA): TGCAGCGTTGCGTGGGACACCTTTTTAGGGGAGCAGTACTTC.

V and J are TRBV4-1 and TRBJ2-7, with D possibly matching TRBD1 (6 bases). Germline V gene data show CDR1 as MGHRA and CDR2 as YSYEKL. This CDR3 contains 14 residues. V lost 3 bases and J 6 bases, leaving 15 bases between the germline ends. As DNA, the CDR3 is TGCGCCAGCAGCCAGGCCCCAGGGGAACGCGAGCAGTACTTC. This gives the protein CASSQAPGEREQYF.

The genes are TRBV28 and TRBJ1-1; 7 positions match TRBD1. Unmatched junction bases numbered 3, after V lost 4 bases and J lost 1 base. Germline V CDR1 and CDR2: MDHEN, SYDVKM. CDR3 length: 14 amino acids. CDR3 in DNA: TGTGCCAGCAGTTCAGGGGGGACGAACACTGAAGCTTTCTTT. Translated: CASSSGGTNTEAFF.

In its sample, this clone was seen once. J is TRBJ2-1 and V is TRBV9, with D perhaps TRBD1 (5 bases). Germline V lookup: CDR1 SGDLS, CDR2 YYNGEE. With 0 bases removed from V and 10 bases from J, the gap between germline ends came to 8 bases. CDR3 length: 12 residues. The CDR3 here is CASSVVGAEQFF. In nucleotides, the CDR3 is TGTGCCAGCAGCGTAGTAGGGGCCGAGCAGTTCTTC.

The chain uses TRBV4-1 and TRBJ2-1, with TRBD2 as a possible D gene (6 bases). This CDR3 comprises 15 residues. The V gene's germline CDR1 is MGHRA and CDR2 YSYEKL. Trimming removed 3 bases at V and 5 bases at J, with 14 bases between. CDR3 region: CASSHRTILNNEQFF. The DNA for the CDR3 is TGCGCCAGCAGCCACCGGACTATTTTGAACAATGAGCAGTTCTTC.